The 11 T cell receptor beta chains given below trace back to one sample, sequenced in a study of identical twins. TCRdb analysed the 5' RACE reads with MiXCR anew, one entry per CDR3 protein. The table records about 520,000 distinct CDR3 sequences, 20% to 25% of them present only once. The same data also contributed to another study, on T cells expressing NK-cell markers.

Sequenced: CD4+ T cells sorted from blood. Receptors originate from a young woman in good health.

The genes are TRBV20-1 and TRBJ2-1; 7 bases fit TRBD2. This CDR3 spans 16 amino acids. The J segment lost 0 bases and the V segment lost 5 bases, leaving 10 bases of the junction unmatched. In germline, CDR1 is DFQATT, CDR2 SNEGSKA (reference sequence). CDR3: CSAEGAGVFSYNEQFF. The CDR3 DNA is TGCAGTGCTGAAGGGGCGGGGGTTTTCTCCTACAATGAGCAGTTCTTC.

The chain employs TRBV9 and TRBJ1-2, with D tentatively TRBD1 (5 bases). CDR3 length: 13 residues. V shed 3 bases and J shed 3 bases, with 9 bases lying between them. Germline CDR1 SGDLS, CDR2 YYNGEE. The CDR3 region is CASSGQNYYGYTF. The CDR3, as DNA: TGTGCCAGCAGCGGACAGAATTACTATGGCTACACCTTC.

This clonotype was seen a handful of times. The chain combines TRBV2 with TRBJ2-1; D may be TRBD2 (7 bases). Trimming shortened V by 9 bases and J by 5 bases, and 11 bases separated the two germline ends. The germline V gene has CDR1 SNHLY and CDR2 FYNNEI. This CDR3 is built from 12 residues. The CDR3 protein is CASRGGDNEQFF. The DNA for the CDR3 is TGTGCCAGTCGAGGGGGGGACAATGAGCAGTTCTTC.

This clonotype was observed many times. The chain uses TRBV12-3 or TRBV12-4 and TRBJ2-2; tentative D call: TRBD1 (6 bases). The CDR3 loop spans 14 amino acids. Trimming pared 0 bases from V and 4 bases from J, leaving 6 bases between. The CDR3 DNA sequence: TGTGCCAGCAGTTTAGCCAGGGGCACCGGGGAGCTGTTTTTT. It yields the protein CASSLARGTGELFF.

The chain couples TRBV12-3 or TRBV12-4 to TRBJ2-5; possibly TRBD1 or TRBD2 for D (5 bases each). Trimming took 5 bases from V and 1 from J, leaving 14 bases between them. The CDR3 is 15 residues long. The DNA for the CDR3 is TGTGCCAGCAGTCTCAGAGGGGTACGCCAAGAGACCCAGTACTTC. Its protein is CASSLRGVRQETQYF.

This clonotype occurred a few times. DNA of the CDR3: TGTGCCATCTGGTCCGGGGGGGCCCAAGGCGGAGTTTACTACGAGCAGTACTTC. Translating it yields CAIWSGGAQGGVYYEQYF. The chain uses TRBV10-3 and TRBJ2-7, with TRBD2 identical over 8 bases. Germline V gene data show CDR1 as ENHRY and CDR2 as SYGVKD. The V gene end was trimmed by 8 bases and the J gene end by 3 bases; junction bases not matched to a gene: 21. The CDR3 totals 18 residues.

The rearrangement uses TRBV7-9 and TRBJ2-5; 10 positions match TRBD2. CDR1 is SEHNR, CDR2 FQNEAQ, per germline (reference sequence). V lost 3 bases, J lost 1 base, and 5 bases stayed unmatched. The CDR3 contains 16 residues. As DNA, the CDR3 is TGTGCCAGCAGCTTGACTAGCGGGCCTCCCCAAGAGACCCAGTACTTC. Translation gives CASSLTSGPPQETQYF.

Only a few counts were recorded for this clonotype. The V call is TRBV6-2 or TRBV6-3, the J call TRBJ1-4; the match to TRBD1 covers 8 bases. The CDR3 consists of 17 residues. Germline V CDR1 and CDR2: MNHEY, SVGEGT. Unmatched junction bases numbered 9, after V lost 6 bases and J lost 0 bases. DNA of the CDR3: TGTGCCAGCAGCCCCGGGACAGGCCGAGCAACTAATGAAAAACTGTTTTTT. Translated, it gives CASSPGTGRATNEKLFF.

This clonotype has just a few counts. The chain couples TRBV5-1 to TRBJ2-3; D may be TRBD2 (5 bases). Germline V gene data show CDR1 as SGHRS and CDR2 as YFSETQ. Trimming took 1 base from V and 1 from J, leaving 10 bases between them. The CDR3 sequence is 15 residues long. The CDR3 sequence: CASSLNGVGTDTQYF. CDR3 DNA sequence: TGCGCCAGCAGCTTGAACGGGGTAGGCACAGATACGCAGTATTTT.

The chain's CDR3 is CASSLGRSWGYTF. The CDR3 region has the DNA TGTGCCAGCAGTTTAGGGCGAAGCTGGGGCTACACCTTC. The rearrangement links TRBV12-3 or TRBV12-4 to TRBJ1-2, with D uncertain. CDR3 length: 13 amino acids. The germline V and J ends were trimmed by 1 base and 8 bases, with 11 bases remaining between them.

The chain has TRBV12-3 or TRBV12-4 and TRBJ2-7; D uncertain. The CDR3 runs 13 residues. Between the trimmed V and J ends, which lost 6 bases and 6 bases, there was a span of 15 bases. CDR3 sequence: CASSNRGVGEQYF. The DNA for the CDR3 is TGTGCCAGCAGCAATAGAGGAGTGGGCGAGCAGTACTTC.